This T cell receptor beta chain came from a study of breast tumors, draining lymph nodes, adjacent tissues. Notes on the study in general: Most tumor T cells seemingly derive from lymph node, then expand in tumor.

Each CDR3 protein gets one entry after TCRdb re-called the multiplex PCR reads with MiXCR. In the table there are tens of thousands of distinct CDR3 sequences, 23% of which are singletons. The CDR3 has 16 residues. Germline CDR1 is SGDLS and CDR2 is YYNGEE. Trimming left V 2 bases short and J 4 bases short, with 19 bases between. This clonotype came up many times. Antigen specificity is unknown. This receptor was obtained from a female donor with breast cancer. Some clones in this sample may be carry-over from other donors' samples. V is TRBV9 and J is TRBJ2-7; D ambiguous. Sequenced material: breast tumor tissue. The CDR3 reads CASSVGRDATIYEQYF. CDR3 nucleotide sequence: TGTGCCAGCAGCGTCGGCCGAGACGCCACCATTTACGAGCAGTACTTC.